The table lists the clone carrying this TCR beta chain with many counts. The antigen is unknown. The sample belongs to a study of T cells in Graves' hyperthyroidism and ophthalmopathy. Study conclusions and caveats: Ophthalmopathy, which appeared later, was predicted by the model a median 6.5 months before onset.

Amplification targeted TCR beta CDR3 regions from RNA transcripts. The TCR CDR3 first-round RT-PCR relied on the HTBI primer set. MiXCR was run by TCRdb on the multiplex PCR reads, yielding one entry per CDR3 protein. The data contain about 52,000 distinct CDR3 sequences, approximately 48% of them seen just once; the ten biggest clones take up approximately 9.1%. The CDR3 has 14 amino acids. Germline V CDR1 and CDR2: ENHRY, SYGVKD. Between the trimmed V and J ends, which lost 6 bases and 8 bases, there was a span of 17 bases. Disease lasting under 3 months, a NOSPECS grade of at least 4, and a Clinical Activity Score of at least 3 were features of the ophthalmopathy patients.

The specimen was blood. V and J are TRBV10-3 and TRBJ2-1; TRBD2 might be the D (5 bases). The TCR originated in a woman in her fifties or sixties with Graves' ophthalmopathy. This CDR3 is CAIRPPGSPDEQFF. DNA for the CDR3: TGTGCCATCAGACCCCCGGGATCCCCCGATGAGCAGTTCTTC.